What follows are 17 T cell receptor beta chains derived from one specimen sequenced in a study of cytomegalovirus exposure and HLA in healthy donors. Both 60 Vbeta primers and 13 Jbeta primers went into the PCR. Sequencing used immunoSEQ multiplex PCR; TCRdb keeps in-frame clones, though not all of them. The sample includes under 95,000 clones, 76% seen only once; the top ten take 5% to 5.5%. The sequencing sample was made of PBMCs. The receptors originated from a man younger than 45 in good health and CMV-seropositive.

V gene TRBV27 combines with J gene TRBJ2-1; D possibly corresponds to TRBD2 (5 bases). Trimming removed 2 bases at V and 7 bases at J, with 9 bases between. The CDR3 is 13 residues long. Germline V lookup: CDR1 MNHEY, CDR2 SMNVEV (reference sequence). CDR3 in DNA: TGTGCCAGCAGTTTACTAGCTCCGAATGAGCAGTTCTTC. It yields the protein CASSLLAPNEQFF.

In its sample, this clone was seen a few times. V is TRBV28 and J is TRBJ1-4; 7 positions agree with TRBD1. The germline V gene encodes CDR1 MDHEN and CDR2 SYDVKM. CDR3 length: 14 amino acids. The ends lost 2 bases at V and 7 bases at J; junction bases unmatched: 4. The chain's CDR3 is CASSLRPGGEKLFF. The CDR3 DNA sequence: TGTGCCAGCAGTTTAAGGCCAGGGGGTGAAAAACTGTTTTTT. The whole variable domain, remainder taken from reference TRBV28 and TRBJ1-4, is DVKVTQSSRYLVKRTGEKVFLECVQDMDHENMFWYRQDPGLGLRLIYFSYDVKMKEKGDIPEGYSVSREKKERFSLILESASTNQTSMYLCASSLRPGGEKLFFGSGTQLSVL.

CDR3 coding DNA: TGTGCCAGCAGCGCAAATCTGGGGGCAGGGGGCTACAATGAGCAGTTCTTC. Encoded protein: CASSANLGAGGYNEQFF. V usage is TRBV9 and J usage is TRBJ2-1; TRBD1 agrees at 7 bases. V shed 3 bases, J shed 3 bases, and the junction held 12 bases outside the gene matches. Germline CDR1 is SGDLS and CDR2 is YYNGEE. This CDR3 has 17 residues.

The rearrangement uses TRBV19 and TRBJ1-5, with 8 bases matching TRBD1. The V gene's germline CDR1 is LNHDA and CDR2 SQIVND (reference sequence). The CDR3 length is 14 residues. J gave up 4 bases and V 5 bases, and 4 bases lay outside the gene matches. The CDR3 loop is CASSVDRENQPQHF. In DNA, the CDR3 is TGTGCCAGTAGTGTGGACAGGGAGAATCAGCCCCAGCATTTT.

The genes are TRBV5-6 and TRBJ2-7; the D is unclear. Germline lookup yields CDR1 SGHDT and CDR2 YYEEEE. This CDR3 spans 11 amino acids. CDR3 sequence (DNA): TGTGCCAGCAGCTTGGGTCAGGCGATGAACGTC. Translated, it gives CASSLGQAMNV.

This clone was counted a few times. This chain connects TRBV7-3 to TRBJ2-4; weak D call: TRBD2 (6 bases). V lost 2 bases and J 5 bases, leaving 10 bases between the germline ends. Per the germline V gene, CDR1 is SGHTA and CDR2 is FQGTGA. The CDR3 covers 14 residues. The CDR3 here is CASSLPGAENIQYF. The CDR3, as DNA: TGTGCCAGCAGCTTACCGGGAGCTGAAAACATTCAGTACTTC.

V gene TRBV7-8 combines with J gene TRBJ1-1; 8 nucleotides line up with TRBD1. The length of the CDR3 is 12 residues. Trimming at V came to 8 bases and at J to 5 bases, leaving 4 bases not matched to a gene. The germline V gene has CDR1 SGHVS and CDR2 FQNEAQ. CDR3 region: CASGTGGTEAFF. For the CDR3, the DNA is TGTGCCAGCGGTACAGGGGGAACTGAAGCTTTCTTT. Full variable domain (rest looked up from reference TRBV7-8 and TRBJ1-1): GAGVSQSPRYKVAKRGQDVALRCDPISGHVSLFWYQQALGQGPEFLTYFQNEAQLDKSGLPSDRFFAERPEGSVSTLKIQRTQQEDSAVYLCASGTGGTEAFFGQGTRLTVV.

The chain has TRBV28 and TRBJ2-4; D perhaps matches TRBD2 (5 bases). The CDR3 spans 17 residues. Germline V gene data show CDR1 as MDHEN and CDR2 as SYDVKM. The V and J ends lost 5 bases and 2 bases respectively, with 19 bases between them. Here the CDR3 DNA reads TGTGCCAGCAGTCCCCGACGGGGTTACGGGTCCAAAAACATTCAGTACTTC. The encoded protein is CASSPRRGYGSKNIQYF.

In this sample, this clone turned up a few times. The chain employs TRBV10-3 and TRBJ2-3; possibly TRBD2 for D (5 bases). Germline CDR1 is ENHRY and CDR2 is SYGVKD. CDR3 size: 11 residues. V lost 4 bases to trimming and J lost 6 bases, with 5 bases between them. The CDR3 bases are TGTGCCATCAGTGGAGGGGATACGCAGTATTTT. Protein: CAISGGDTQYF.

This rearrangement joins TRBV30 to TRBJ1-1; 7 bases fit TRBD1. The CDR3 length is 15 residues. Trimming took 4 bases from V and 0 from J; bases not matched to a gene: 8. Per the germline V gene, CDR1 is GTSNPN and CDR2 is SVGIG (reference sequence). DNA for the CDR3: TGTGCCTGGAAATACAGGGGTTACATGAACACTGAAGCTTTCTTT. It codes for CAWKYRGYMNTEAFF.

The chain combines TRBV19 with TRBJ1-4; 10 nucleotides match TRBD1. Germline loops: CDR1 LNHDA, CDR2 SQIVND (reference sequence). The V and J ends lost 5 bases and 8 bases, in that order; junction bases with no gene match: 5. The CDR3 is 14 amino acids. The CDR3 DNA is TGTGCCAGTAGTGGGGGGACAGGGGAGGAAAAACTGTTTTTT. This sequence encodes CASSGGTGEEKLFF.

CDR3 DNA: TGTGCCAGCAGGGGACAGCCAAACACTGAAGCTTTCTTT. As protein: CASRGQPNTEAFF. This rearrangement joins TRBV6-5 to TRBJ1-1, with 7 bases matching TRBD1. Germline V gives CDR1 MNHEY, CDR2 SVGAGI. CDR3 length: 13 amino acids. With 6 bases clipped from V and 2 bases from J, the junction kept 3 bases outside the gene matches.

The chain combines TRBV7-3 with TRBJ2-3; 11 nucleotides line up with TRBD2. Per germline, CDR1 SGHTA and CDR2 FQGTGA. The trim removed 11 bases at V and 4 bases at J, leaving 8 bases unmatched. The CDR3 is 14 residues long. The CDR3 sequence is CASALAGGSDTQYF. Here the CDR3 DNA reads TGTGCCTCGGCTCTAGCGGGGGGATCAGATACGCAGTATTTT.

This clone was recorded only once. The chain employs TRBV27 and TRBJ2-5; weak D call: TRBD1 (5 bases). The ends were cut back, 5 bases at V and 4 bases at J, with 20 bases in the middle. The length of the CDR3 is 16 residues. Germline V gives CDR1 MNHEY, CDR2 SMNVEV (reference sequence). The DNA of the CDR3 is TGTGCCAGCAGTCTTAAAAGTGGTAGGCAGGGAGAGACCCAGTACTTC. Translation gives CASSLKSGRQGETQYF.

The chain joins TRBV7-9 to TRBJ2-3; D might be TRBD2 (6 bases). Germline values: CDR1 SEHNR, CDR2 FQNEAQ (reference sequence). The CDR3 has 15 amino acids. V was shortened by 4 bases and J by 2 bases, with 13 bases between the two germline ends. The CDR3 region has the DNA TGTGCCAGCAGCTCGTCCGGGAGAAACACAGATACGCAGTATTTT. Amino acids: CASSSSGRNTDTQYF.

The chain uses TRBV5-4 and TRBJ2-7, with TRBD1 as a possible D gene (6 bases). Per germline, CDR1 SGHNT and CDR2 YYREEE (reference sequence). This CDR3 is built from 14 residues. Trimming took 6 bases from V and 9 from J, leaving 22 bases between them. CDR3 nucleotide sequence: TGTGCCAGCACGACCGACAGGAATTGGCGAGGGCAGTACGTC. It specifies CASTTDRNWRGQYV.

The V gene is TRBV13, the J gene TRBJ1-1; perhaps TRBD1 as D (6 bases). The CDR3 consists of 16 residues. Trimming took 5 bases from V and 1 from J, leaving 17 bases between them. Germline lookup yields CDR1 PRHDT and CDR2 FYEKMQ (reference sequence). The CDR3 spells CASSAYDRSGNTEAFF. The CDR3 DNA sequence: TGTGCCAGCAGCGCCTACGACAGGTCGGGGAACACTGAAGCTTTCTTT.